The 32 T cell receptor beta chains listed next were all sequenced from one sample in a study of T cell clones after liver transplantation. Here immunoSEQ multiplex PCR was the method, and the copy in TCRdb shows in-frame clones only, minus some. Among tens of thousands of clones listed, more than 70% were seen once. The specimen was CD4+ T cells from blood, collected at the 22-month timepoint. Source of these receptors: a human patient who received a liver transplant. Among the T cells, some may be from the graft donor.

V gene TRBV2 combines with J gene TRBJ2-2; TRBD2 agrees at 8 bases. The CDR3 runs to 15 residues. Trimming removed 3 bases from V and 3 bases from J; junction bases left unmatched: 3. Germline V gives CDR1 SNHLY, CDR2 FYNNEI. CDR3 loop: CASSELRGDTGELFF. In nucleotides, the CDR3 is TGTGCCAGCAGTGAGTTGCGGGGGGACACCGGGGAGCTGTTTTTT.

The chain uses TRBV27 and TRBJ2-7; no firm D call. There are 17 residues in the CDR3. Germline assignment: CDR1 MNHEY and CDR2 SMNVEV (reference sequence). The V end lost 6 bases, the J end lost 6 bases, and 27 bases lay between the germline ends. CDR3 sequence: CASSSRPTSLTWGEQYF. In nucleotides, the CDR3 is TGTGCCAGCAGCTCCCGGCCTACAAGCCTAACCTGGGGCGAGCAGTACTTC.

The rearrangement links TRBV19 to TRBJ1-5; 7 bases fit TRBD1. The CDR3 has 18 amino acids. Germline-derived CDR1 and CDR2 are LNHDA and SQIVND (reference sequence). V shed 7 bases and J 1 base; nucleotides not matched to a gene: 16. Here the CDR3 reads CASTRRGSGGKSNQPQHF. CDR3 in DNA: TGTGCCAGTACCCGCAGGGGGTCGGGGGGGAAGAGCAATCAGCCCCAGCATTTT. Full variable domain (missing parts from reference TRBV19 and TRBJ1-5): DGGITQSPKYLFRKEGQNVTLSCEQNLNHDAMYWYRQDPGQGLRLIYYSQIVNDFQKGDIAEGYSVSREKKESFPLTVTSAQKNPTAFYLCASTRRGSGGKSNQPQHFGDGTRLSIL.

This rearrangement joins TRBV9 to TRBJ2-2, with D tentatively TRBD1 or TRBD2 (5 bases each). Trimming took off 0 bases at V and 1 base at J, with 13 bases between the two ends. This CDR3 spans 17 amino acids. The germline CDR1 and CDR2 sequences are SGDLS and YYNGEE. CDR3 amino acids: CASSVGTGTGNTGELFF. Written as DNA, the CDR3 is TGTGCCAGCAGCGTAGGGACCGGGACGGGGAACACCGGGGAGCTGTTTTTT.

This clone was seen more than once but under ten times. The DNA of the CDR3 is TGTGCCAGCAGTTTAACGACAGGGTTTAATCAGCCCCAGCATTTT. It translates to CASSLTTGFNQPQHF. The V and J genes are TRBV28 and TRBJ1-5, with 7 bases matching TRBD1. This CDR3 has 15 amino acids. The J segment lost 4 bases and the V segment lost 2 bases, leaving 5 bases of the junction unmatched. Per germline, CDR1 MDHEN and CDR2 SYDVKM.

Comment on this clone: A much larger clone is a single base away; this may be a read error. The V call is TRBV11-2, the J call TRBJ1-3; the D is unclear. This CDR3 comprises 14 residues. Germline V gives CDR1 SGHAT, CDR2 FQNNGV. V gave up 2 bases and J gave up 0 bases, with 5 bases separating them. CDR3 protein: CASSLTPSGNTIYF. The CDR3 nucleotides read TGTGCCAGCAGCTTAACCCCCTCTGGAAACACCATATATTTT.

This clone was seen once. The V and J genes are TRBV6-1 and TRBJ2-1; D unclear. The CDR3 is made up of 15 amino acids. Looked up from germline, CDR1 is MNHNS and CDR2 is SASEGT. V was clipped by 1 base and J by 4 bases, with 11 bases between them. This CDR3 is CASSEEGQVYNEQFF. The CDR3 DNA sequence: TGTGCCAGCAGTGAAGAAGGGCAGGTATACAATGAGCAGTTCTTC.

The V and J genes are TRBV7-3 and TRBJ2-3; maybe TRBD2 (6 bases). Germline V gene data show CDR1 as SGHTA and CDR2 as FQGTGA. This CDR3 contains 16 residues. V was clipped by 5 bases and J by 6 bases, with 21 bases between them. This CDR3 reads CASSGPGGAFQDTQYF. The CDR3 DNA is TGTGCCAGCAGCGGCCCAGGCGGGGCCTTCCAGGATACGCAGTATTTT.

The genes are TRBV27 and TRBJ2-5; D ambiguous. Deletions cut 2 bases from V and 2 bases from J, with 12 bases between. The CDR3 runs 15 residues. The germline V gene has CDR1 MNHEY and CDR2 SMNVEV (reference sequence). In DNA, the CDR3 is TGTGCCAGCAGTTTAGGGTCGGCAGGTCAAGAGACCCAGTACTTC. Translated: CASSLGSAGQETQYF.

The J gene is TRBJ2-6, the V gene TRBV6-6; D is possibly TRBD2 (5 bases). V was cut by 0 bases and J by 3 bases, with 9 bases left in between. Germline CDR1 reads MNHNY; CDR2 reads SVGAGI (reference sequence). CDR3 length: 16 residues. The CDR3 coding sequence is TGTGCCAGCAGTTACTCTCCAGGAGGTGGGGCCAACGTCCTGACTTTC. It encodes CASSYSPGGGANVLTF.

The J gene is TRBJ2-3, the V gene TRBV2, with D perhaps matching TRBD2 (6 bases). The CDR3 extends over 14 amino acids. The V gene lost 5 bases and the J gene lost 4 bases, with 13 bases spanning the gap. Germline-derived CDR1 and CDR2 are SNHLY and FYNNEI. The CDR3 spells CASSTRPGADTQYF. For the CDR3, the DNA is TGTGCCAGCAGTACCCGGCCGGGAGCAGATACGCAGTATTTT. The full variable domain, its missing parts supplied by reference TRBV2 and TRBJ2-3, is EPEVTQTPSHQVTQMGQEVILRCVPISNHLYFYWYRQILGQKVEFLVSFYNNEISEKSEIFDDQFSVERPDGSNFTLKIRSTKLEDSAMYFCASSTRPGADTQYFGPGTRLTVL.

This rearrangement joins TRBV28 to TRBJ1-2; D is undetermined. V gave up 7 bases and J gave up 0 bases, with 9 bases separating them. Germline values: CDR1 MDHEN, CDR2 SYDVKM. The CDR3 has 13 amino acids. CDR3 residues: CASTYTANYGYTF. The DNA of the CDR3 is TGTGCCAGCACCTATACGGCTAACTATGGCTACACCTTC.

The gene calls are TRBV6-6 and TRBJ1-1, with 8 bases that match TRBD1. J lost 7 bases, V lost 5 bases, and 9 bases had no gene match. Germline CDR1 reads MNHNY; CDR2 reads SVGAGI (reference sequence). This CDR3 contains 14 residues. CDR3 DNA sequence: TGTGCCAGCAGTCAACAGGGGGGGTACGGTGAAGCTTTCTTT. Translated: CASSQQGGYGEAFF.

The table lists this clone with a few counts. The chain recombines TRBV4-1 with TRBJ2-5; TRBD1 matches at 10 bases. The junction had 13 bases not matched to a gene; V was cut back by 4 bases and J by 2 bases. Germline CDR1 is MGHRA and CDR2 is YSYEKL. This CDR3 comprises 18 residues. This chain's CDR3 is CASSPGTGAGPLQETQYF. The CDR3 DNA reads TGCGCCAGCAGCCCTGGGACAGGGGCCGGGCCTCTTCAAGAGACCCAGTACTTC.

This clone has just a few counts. CDR3 in amino acids: CASSFNYYNEQFF. In DNA form, the CDR3 reads TGTGCCAGCAGCTTTAACTATTACAATGAGCAGTTCTTC. The rearrangement uses TRBV7-3 and TRBJ2-1, with D uncertain. V was cut by 3 bases and J by 4 bases, with 7 bases left in between. The V gene's germline CDR1 is SGHTA and CDR2 FQGTGA. This CDR3 has 13 residues.

The CDR3 sequence is CASSLEGRRGETQYF. The CDR3 coding sequence is TGTGCCAGCAGCTTAGAAGGGCGCAGGGGCGAGACCCAGTACTTC. The chain couples TRBV11-3 to TRBJ2-5; D possibly corresponds to TRBD1 (6 bases). Between the trimmed V and J ends, which lost 0 bases and 5 bases, there was a span of 13 bases. Germline loops: CDR1 SGHNT, CDR2 YENEEA. The CDR3 covers 15 residues.

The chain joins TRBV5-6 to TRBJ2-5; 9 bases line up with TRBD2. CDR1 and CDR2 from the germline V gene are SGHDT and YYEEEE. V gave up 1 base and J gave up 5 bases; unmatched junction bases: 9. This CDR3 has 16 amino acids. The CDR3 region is CASSLWVGGGAETQYF. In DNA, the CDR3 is TGTGCCAGCAGCTTGTGGGTCGGCGGGGGGGCGGAGACCCAGTACTTC.

DNA of the CDR3: TGTGCCAGCTCACCAAATTACGCCGGTTACGAGCAGTACTTC. Translated: CASSPNYAGYEQYF. The V gene is TRBV18, the J gene TRBJ2-7, with D uncertain. Germline CDR1 and CDR2: KGHSH and LQKENI. The CDR3 length is 14 residues. The ends were cut back, 2 bases at V and 4 bases at J, with 12 bases in the middle.

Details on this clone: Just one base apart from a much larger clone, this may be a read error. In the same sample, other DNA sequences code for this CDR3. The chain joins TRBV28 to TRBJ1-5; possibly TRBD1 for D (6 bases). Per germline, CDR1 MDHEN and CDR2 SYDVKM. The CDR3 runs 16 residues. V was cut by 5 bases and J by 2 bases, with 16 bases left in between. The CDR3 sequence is CASSGVGGAGNQPQHF. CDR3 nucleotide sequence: TGTGCCAGCAGTGGGGTGGGGGGGGCGGGCAATCAGCCCCAGCATTTT.

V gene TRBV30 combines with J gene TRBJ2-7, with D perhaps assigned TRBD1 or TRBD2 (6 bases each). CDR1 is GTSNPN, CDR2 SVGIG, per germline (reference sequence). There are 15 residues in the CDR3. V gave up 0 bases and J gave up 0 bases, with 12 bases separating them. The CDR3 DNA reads TGTGCCTGGAGTGTACGGGGGCAGGGCTCCTACGAGCAGTACTTC. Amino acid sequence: CAWSVRGQGSYEQYF. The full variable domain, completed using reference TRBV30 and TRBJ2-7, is SQTIHQWPATLVQPVGSPLSLECTVEGTSNPNLYWYRQAAGRGLQLLFYSVGIGQISSEVPQNLSASRPQDRQFILSSKKLLLSDSGFYLCAWSVRGQGSYEQYFGPGTRLTVT.

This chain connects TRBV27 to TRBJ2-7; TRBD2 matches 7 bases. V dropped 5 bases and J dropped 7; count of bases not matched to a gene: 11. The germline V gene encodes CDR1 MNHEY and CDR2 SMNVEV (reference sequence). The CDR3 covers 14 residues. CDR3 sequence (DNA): TGTGCCAGCAGTAGATCGGGGGGTTTTAATGAGCAGTACTTC. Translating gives CASSRSGGFNEQYF.

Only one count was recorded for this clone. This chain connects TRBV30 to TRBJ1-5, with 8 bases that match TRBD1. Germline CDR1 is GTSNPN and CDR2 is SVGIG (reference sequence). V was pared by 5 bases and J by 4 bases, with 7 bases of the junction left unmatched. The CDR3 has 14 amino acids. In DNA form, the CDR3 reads TGTGCCTGGGCTTCGGACAGGGTGAATCAGCCCCAGCATTTT. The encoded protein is CAWASDRVNQPQHF.

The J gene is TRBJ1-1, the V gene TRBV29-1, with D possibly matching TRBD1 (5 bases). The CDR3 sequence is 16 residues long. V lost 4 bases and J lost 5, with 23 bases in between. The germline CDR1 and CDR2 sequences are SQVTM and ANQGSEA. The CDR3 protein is CSVGSVGTLGKTEAFF. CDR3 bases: TGCAGCGTTGGCAGTGTCGGGACTCTGGGGAAGACTGAAGCTTTCTTT.

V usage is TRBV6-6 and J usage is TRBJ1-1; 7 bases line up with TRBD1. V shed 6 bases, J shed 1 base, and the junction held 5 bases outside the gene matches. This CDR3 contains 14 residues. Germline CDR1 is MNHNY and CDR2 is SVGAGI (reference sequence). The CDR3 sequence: CASRNRQGNTEAFF. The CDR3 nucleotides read TGTGCCAGCAGGAACCGACAGGGGAACACTGAAGCTTTCTTT.

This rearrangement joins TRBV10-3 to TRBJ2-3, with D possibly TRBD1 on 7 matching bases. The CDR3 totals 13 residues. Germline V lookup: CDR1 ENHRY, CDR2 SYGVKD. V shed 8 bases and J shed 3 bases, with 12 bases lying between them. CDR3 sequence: CAIAGGQTDTQYF. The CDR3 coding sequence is TGTGCCATCGCAGGGGGGCAGACAGATACGCAGTATTTT.

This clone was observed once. The CDR3, as DNA: TGTGCCAGCAGTCCCTCACAGGGTATTGGGTCAAGCACAGATACGCAGTATTTT. As protein: CASSPSQGIGSSTDTQYF. This chain uses TRBV28 with TRBJ2-3; possibly TRBD1 for D (6 bases). The germline CDR1 and CDR2 sequences are MDHEN and SYDVKM. The CDR3 sequence is 18 residues long. Trimming took 5 bases from V and 0 from J, leaving 21 bases between them.

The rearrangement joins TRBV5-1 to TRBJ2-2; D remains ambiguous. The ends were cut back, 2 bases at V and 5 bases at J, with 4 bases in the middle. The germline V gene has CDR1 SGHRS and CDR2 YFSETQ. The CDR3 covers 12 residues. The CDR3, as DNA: TGCGCCAGCAGCTTTATTACCGGGGAGCTGTTTTTT. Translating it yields CASSFITGELFF.

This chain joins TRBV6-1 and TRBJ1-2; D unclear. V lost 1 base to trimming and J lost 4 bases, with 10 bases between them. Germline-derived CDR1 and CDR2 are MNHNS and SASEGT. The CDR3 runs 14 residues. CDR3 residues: CASSEGEDRYGYTF. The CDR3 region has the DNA TGTGCCAGCAGTGAAGGCGAAGACCGCTATGGCTACACCTTC.

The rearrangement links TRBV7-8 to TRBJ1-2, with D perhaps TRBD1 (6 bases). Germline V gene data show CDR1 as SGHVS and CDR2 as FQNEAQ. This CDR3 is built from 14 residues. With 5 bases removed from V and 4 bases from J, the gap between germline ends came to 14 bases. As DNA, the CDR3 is TGTGCCAGCAGCGTGGGCCCCAGGGGCTATGGCTACACCTTC. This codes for CASSVGPRGYGYTF.

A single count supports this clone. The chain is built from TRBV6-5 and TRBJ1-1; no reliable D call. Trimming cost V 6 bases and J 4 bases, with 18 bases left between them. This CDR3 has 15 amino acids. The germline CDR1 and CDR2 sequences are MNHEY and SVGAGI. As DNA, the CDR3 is TGTGCCAGCAGCCCCCCCCCGGGCCCGGGCACTGAAGCTTTCTTT. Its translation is CASSPPPGPGTEAFF.

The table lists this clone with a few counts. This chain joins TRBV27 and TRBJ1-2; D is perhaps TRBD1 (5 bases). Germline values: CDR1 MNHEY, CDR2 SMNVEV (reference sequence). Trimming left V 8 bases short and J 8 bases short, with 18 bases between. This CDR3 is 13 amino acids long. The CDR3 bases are TGTGCCAGCGCCACATCGATAGGGGAAGGCTACACCTTC. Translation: CASATSIGEGYTF.

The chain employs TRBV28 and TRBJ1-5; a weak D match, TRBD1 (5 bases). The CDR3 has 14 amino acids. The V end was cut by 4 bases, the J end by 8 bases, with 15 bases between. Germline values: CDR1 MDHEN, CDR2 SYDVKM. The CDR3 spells CASSSNRRAKPQHF. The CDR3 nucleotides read TGTGCCAGCAGTTCGAACAGGAGGGCGAAGCCCCAGCATTTT.